This TCR beta chain was sequenced in a study of technical replicates of blood from a few donors. The assay was immunoSEQ multiplex PCR, and TCRdb's table has in-frame clones only and misses some. The sample consists of more than 90,000 clones, roughly 95% of them appearing once. The CDR3 is 16 amino acids. Germline-derived CDR1 and CDR2 are MNHNY and SVGAGI (reference sequence). V was clipped by 7 bases and J by 1 base, with 20 bases between them. The receptor comes from a human donor in good health. The sequenced material came from T cells isolated from PBMCs. J is TRBJ2-7 and V is TRBV6-6; the D is unclear. The CDR3 DNA follows: TGTGCCAGCACCCCCACCGACACCACCATTTCCTACGAGCAGTACTTC. This translates into CASTPTDTTISYEQYF.